This passage covers 13 T cell receptor beta chains from one sample sequenced in a study of T cell changes during pregnancy in multiple sclerosis. Sequencing used immunoSEQ multiplex PCR; TCRdb keeps in-frame clones, though not all of them. Among about 110,000 clones listed, around 90% were seen once. Sequenced here: peripheral blood, sampled in the third trimester of pregnancy. These receptors all come from a female donor in good health, enrolled as a control in a pregnancy study.

As regards this clone: Other nucleotide sequences from this sample produce the same CDR3. V and J are TRBV30 and TRBJ2-3; tentatively, D is TRBD2 (6 bases). The CDR3 consists of 13 residues. V was trimmed by 3 bases and J by 5 bases, leaving 12 bases between them. Germline lookup yields CDR1 GTSNPN and CDR2 SVGIG (reference sequence). CDR3 residues: CAWSLGGRDTQYF. In DNA, the CDR3 is TGTGCCTGGAGCTTGGGAGGTCGAGATACGCAGTATTTT.

This chain uses TRBV4-3 with TRBJ1-2; the match to TRBD1 covers 8 bases. V dropped 1 base and J dropped 6; count of bases not matched to a gene: 7. This CDR3 spans 15 amino acids. Germline V CDR1 and CDR2: LGHNA, YSLEER. CDR3 coding DNA: TGCGCCAGCAGCCAAGTACCAGGGGGCAAGGATGGCTACACCTTC. It codes for CASSQVPGGKDGYTF.

The chain has TRBV5-4 and TRBJ1-6; D may be TRBD1 (5 bases). The CDR3 is 14 amino acids. V gave up 4 bases and J gave up 5 bases, with 10 bases separating them. Germline-derived CDR1 and CDR2 are SGHNT and YYREEE (reference sequence). CDR3 sequence: CASSAGINNSPLHF. CDR3 DNA: TGTGCCAGCAGCGCAGGGATTAATAATTCACCCCTCCACTTT.

The genes are TRBV4-2 and TRBJ2-1; 8 nucleotides align to TRBD2. Germline V gene lookup returns CDR1 LGHNA and CDR2 YNFKEQ. V gave up 2 bases and J gave up 4 bases; unmatched junction bases: 7. The CDR3 sequence is 16 residues long. The CDR3 coding sequence is TGTGCCAGCAGCCAAAACGCGGGGGGCGCTTACAATGAGCAGTTCTTC. Translated: CASSQNAGGAYNEQFF.

This chain connects TRBV25-1 to TRBJ1-4; 12 nucleotides align to TRBD1. V lost 2 bases and J lost 6; bases outside the gene matches: 4. The CDR3 contains 16 residues. Germline CDR1 reads MGHDK; CDR2 reads SYGVNS. The CDR3 reads CASSEAGQGAYEKLFF. CDR3 sequence (DNA): TGTGCCAGCAGTGAAGCGGGACAGGGGGCCTATGAAAAACTGTTTTTT.

The chain couples TRBV7-9 to TRBJ2-1; 8 bases map to TRBD2. Germline V gene data show CDR1 as SEHNR and CDR2 as FQNEAQ (reference sequence). Trimming cost V 1 base and J 6 bases; bases outside gene matches: 11. There are 17 residues in the CDR3. DNA of the CDR3: TGTGCCAGCAGCTTAGACGTCGGGGGGGCCGTGGGCAATGAGCAGTTCTTC. Encoded protein: CASSLDVGGAVGNEQFF.

The chain combines TRBV10-3 with TRBJ1-5; TRBD1 matches at 7 bases. Germline CDR1 ENHRY, CDR2 SYGVKD. This CDR3 is 13 amino acids long. Trimming at V came to 8 bases and at J to 10 bases, leaving 11 bases not matched to a gene. CDR3 sequence (DNA): TGTGCCATCGCCGGGACAGATATCACACCCCAGCATTTT. This encodes CAIAGTDITPQHF.

This clone was seen once. The chain couples TRBV4-1 to TRBJ1-1; D is undetermined. The CDR3 runs 15 residues. V lost 6 bases to trimming and J lost 1 base, with 15 bases between them. CDR1 and CDR2 from the germline V gene are MGHRA and YSYEKL. The CDR3 DNA sequence: TGCGCCAGCAGGTTAAACGAGGGAAAGAACACTGAAGCTTTCTTT. It translates to CASRLNEGKNTEAFF.

V is TRBV19 and J is TRBJ1-3; the D gene is possibly TRBD1 (6 bases). CDR1 and CDR2 (germline): LNHDA, SQIVND (reference sequence). There are 15 residues in the CDR3. V lost 4 bases to trimming and J lost 0 bases, with 10 bases between them. CDR3 protein: CASSTWDNSGNTIYF. CDR3 in DNA: TGTGCCAGTAGTACCTGGGACAACTCTGGAAACACCATATATTTT.

The J gene is TRBJ1-2, the V gene TRBV5-4; the D gene is possibly TRBD1 (5 bases). Germline loops: CDR1 SGHNT, CDR2 YYREEE (reference sequence). This CDR3 has 15 residues. V gave up 4 bases and J gave up 5 bases, with 18 bases separating them. CDR3: CASSPRRTDTYGYTF. The CDR3, as DNA: TGTGCCAGCAGCCCAAGACGGACGGACACTTATGGCTACACCTTC.

V and J are TRBV5-1 and TRBJ1-2; 12 bases agree with TRBD1. In germline, CDR1 is SGHRS, CDR2 YFSETQ. The CDR3 runs to 15 residues. V dropped 4 bases and J dropped 4; count of bases not matched to a gene: 5. The CDR3 is CASSPGTGGTYGYTF. In nucleotides, the CDR3 is TGCGCCAGCAGCCCCGGGACAGGGGGCACCTATGGCTACACCTTC. The whole variable domain, remainder taken from reference TRBV5-1 and TRBJ1-2, is KAGVTQTPRYLIKTRGQQVTLSCSPISGHRSVSWYQQTPGQGLQFLFEYFSETQRNKGNFPGRFSGRQFSNSRSEMNVSTLELGDSALYLCASSPGTGGTYGYTFGSGTRLTVV.

V usage is TRBV29-1 and J usage is TRBJ1-1; D is unclear. This CDR3 contains 11 residues. CDR1 is SQVTM and CDR2 is ANQGSEA in the germline V gene. V was pared by 5 bases and J by 6 bases, with 10 bases between. This CDR3 is CSVHRGPEAFF. The CDR3 DNA follows: TGCAGCGTTCACCGAGGCCCTGAAGCTTTCTTT.

V usage is TRBV6-5 and J usage is TRBJ2-7, with a weak D call TRBD1 (6 bases). The CDR3 runs 14 residues. Per germline, CDR1 MNHEY and CDR2 SVGAGI. Trimming shortened V by 5 bases and J by 1 base, and 12 bases separated the two germline ends. The CDR3 region has the DNA TGTGCCAGCAGTGGCCGGACAGAATCCTACGAGCAGTACTTC. This translates into CASSGRTESYEQYF.